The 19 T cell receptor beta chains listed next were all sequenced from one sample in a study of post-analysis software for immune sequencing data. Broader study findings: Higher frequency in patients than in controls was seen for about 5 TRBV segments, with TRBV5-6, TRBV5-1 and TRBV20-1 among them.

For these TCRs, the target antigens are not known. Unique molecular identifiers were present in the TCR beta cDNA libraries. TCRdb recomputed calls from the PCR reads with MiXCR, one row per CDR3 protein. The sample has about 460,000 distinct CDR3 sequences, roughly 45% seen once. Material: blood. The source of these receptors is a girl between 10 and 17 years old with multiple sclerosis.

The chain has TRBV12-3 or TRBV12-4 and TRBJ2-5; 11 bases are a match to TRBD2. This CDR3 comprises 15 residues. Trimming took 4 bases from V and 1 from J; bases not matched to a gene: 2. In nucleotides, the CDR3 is TGTGCCAGCAGTTCGACTAGCGGGACCCAAGAGACCCAGTACTTC. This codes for CASSSTSGTQETQYF.

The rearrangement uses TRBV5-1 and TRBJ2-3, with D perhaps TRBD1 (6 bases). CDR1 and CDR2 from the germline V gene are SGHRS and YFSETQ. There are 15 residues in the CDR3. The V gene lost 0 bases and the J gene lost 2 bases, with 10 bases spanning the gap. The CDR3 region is CASSLDRAATDTQYF. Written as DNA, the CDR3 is TGCGCCAGCAGCTTGGACAGGGCAGCCACAGATACGCAGTATTTT.

DNA for the CDR3: TGTGCCAGCAGCTTCAATCTAGGGACCTACAATGAGCAGTTCTTC. As protein: CASSFNLGTYNEQFF. This sequence joins TRBV7-3 and TRBJ2-1; D is unclear. V gave up 3 bases and J gave up 2 bases, with 11 bases separating them. The CDR3 has 15 residues. The germline V gene encodes CDR1 SGHTA and CDR2 FQGTGA.

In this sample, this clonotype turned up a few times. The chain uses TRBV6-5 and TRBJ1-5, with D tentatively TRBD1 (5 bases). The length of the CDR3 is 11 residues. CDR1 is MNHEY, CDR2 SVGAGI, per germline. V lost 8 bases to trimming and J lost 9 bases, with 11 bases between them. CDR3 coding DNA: TGTGCCAGCTCAGCTGGGGGGCCCCAGCATTTT. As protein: CASSAGGPQHF.

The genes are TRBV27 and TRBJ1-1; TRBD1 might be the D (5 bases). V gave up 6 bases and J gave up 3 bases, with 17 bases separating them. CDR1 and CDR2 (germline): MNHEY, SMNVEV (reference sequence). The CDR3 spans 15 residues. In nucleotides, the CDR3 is TGTGCCAGCAGCTACGGCAGGGCCCGAGACACTGAAGCTTTCTTT. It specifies CASSYGRARDTEAFF.

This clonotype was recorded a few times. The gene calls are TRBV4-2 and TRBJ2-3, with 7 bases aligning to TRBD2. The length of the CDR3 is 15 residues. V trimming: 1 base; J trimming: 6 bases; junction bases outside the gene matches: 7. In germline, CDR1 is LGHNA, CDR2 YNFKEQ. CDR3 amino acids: CASSQGEGLVDTQYF. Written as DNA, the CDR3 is TGTGCCAGCAGCCAAGGGGAGGGGCTGGTGGATACGCAGTATTTT.

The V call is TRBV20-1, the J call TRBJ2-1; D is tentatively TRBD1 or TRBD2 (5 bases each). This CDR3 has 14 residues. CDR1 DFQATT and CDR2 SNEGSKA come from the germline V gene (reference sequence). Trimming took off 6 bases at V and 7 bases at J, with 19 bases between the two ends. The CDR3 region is CSAARDPLWNEQFF. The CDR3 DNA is TGCAGTGCCGCCCGGGACCCCCTCTGGAATGAGCAGTTCTTC.

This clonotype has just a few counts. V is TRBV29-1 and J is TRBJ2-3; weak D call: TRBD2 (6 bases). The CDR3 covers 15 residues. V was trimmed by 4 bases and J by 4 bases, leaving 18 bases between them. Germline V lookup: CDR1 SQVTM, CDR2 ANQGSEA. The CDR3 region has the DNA TGCAGCGTTGTAGGCCTAGCAGGAGGGTCAGATACGCAGTATTTT. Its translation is CSVVGLAGGSDTQYF.

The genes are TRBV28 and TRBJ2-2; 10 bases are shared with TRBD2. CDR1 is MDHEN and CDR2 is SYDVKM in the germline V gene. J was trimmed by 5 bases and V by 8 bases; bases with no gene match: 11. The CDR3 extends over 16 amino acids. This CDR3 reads CASGPAGGPGTGELFF. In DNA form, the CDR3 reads TGTGCCAGCGGACCAGCGGGAGGGCCTGGTACCGGGGAGCTGTTTTTT.

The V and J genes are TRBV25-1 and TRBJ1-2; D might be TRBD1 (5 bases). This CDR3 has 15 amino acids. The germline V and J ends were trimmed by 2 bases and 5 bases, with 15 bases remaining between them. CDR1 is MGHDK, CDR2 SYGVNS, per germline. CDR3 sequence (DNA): TGTGCCAGCAGTGAAGGGGCGAGGGCGGAATATGGCTACACCTTC. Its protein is CASSEGARAEYGYTF.

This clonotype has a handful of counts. CDR3 in DNA: TGTGCCAGCAGTTACTCTGGACAGCAGACCCAGTACTTC. This sequence encodes CASSYSGQQTQYF. The chain joins TRBV6-5 to TRBJ2-5, with D tentatively TRBD1 (6 bases). Trimming took 0 bases from V and 6 from J, leaving 8 bases between them. CDR3 size: 13 residues. Germline V gene sequence: CDR1 MNHEY, CDR2 SVGAGI.

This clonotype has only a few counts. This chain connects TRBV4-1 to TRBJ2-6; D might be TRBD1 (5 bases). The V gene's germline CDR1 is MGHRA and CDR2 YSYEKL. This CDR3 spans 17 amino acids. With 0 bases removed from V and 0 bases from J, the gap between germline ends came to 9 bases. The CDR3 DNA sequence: TGCGCCAGCAGCCAAGATTCGACAGCCTCTGGGGCCAACGTCCTGACTTTC. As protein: CASSQDSTASGANVLTF.

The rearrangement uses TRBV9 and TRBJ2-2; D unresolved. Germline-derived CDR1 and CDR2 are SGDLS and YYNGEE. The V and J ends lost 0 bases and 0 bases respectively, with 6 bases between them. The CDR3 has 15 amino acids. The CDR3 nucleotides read TGTGCCAGCAGCGTAGACGGTACGAACACCGGGGAGCTGTTTTTT. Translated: CASSVDGTNTGELFF.

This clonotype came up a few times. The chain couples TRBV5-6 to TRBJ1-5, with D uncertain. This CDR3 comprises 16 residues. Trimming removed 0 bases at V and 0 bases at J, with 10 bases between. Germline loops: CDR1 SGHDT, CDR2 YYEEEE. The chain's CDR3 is CASSLGGQTSNQPQHF. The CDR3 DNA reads TGTGCCAGCAGCTTGGGAGGGCAGACTAGCAATCAGCCCCAGCATTTT. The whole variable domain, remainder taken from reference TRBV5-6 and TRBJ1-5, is DAGVTQSPTHLIKTRGQQVTLRCSPKSGHDTVSWYQQALGQGPQFIFQYYEEEERQRGNFPDRFSGHQFPNYSSELNVNALLLGDSALYLCASSLGGQTSNQPQHFGDGTRLSIL.

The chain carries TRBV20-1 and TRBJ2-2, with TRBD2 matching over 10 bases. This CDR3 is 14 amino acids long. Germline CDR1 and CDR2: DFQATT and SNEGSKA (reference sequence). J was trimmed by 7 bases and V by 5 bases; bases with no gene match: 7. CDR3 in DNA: TGCAGTGCTTTCGGGACTAGCGTTCACGGGGAGCTGTTTTTT. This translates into CSAFGTSVHGELFF.

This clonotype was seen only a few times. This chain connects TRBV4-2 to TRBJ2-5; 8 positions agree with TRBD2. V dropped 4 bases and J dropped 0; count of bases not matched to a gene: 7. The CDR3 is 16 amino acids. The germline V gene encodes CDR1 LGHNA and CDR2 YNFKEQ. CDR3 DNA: TGTGCCAGCAGCCTTACTAGCGGAGCAAACCAAGAGACCCAGTACTTC. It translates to CASSLTSGANQETQYF.

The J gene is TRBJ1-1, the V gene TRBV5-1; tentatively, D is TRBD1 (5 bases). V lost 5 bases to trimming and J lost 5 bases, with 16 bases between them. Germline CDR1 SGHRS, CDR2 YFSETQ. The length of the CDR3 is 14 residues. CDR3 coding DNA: TGCGCCAGCAGTTTAACAGGCACTAGGACTGAAGCTTTCTTT. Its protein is CASSLTGTRTEAFF.

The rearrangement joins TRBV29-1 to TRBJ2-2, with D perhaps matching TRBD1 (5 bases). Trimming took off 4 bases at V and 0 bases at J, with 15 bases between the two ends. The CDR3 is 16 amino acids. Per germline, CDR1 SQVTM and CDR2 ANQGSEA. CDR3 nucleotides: TGCAGCGTTGGGGTGGAAGGGGCCCCGAACACCGGGGAGCTGTTTTTT. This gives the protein CSVGVEGAPNTGELFF.

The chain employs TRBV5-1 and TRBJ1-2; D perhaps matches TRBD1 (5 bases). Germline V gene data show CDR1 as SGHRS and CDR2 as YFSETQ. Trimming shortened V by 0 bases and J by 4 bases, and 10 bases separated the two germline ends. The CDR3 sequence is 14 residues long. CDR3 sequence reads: CASSLGRTTYGYTF. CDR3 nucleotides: TGCGCCAGCAGCTTGGGCAGGACAACCTATGGCTACACCTTC.